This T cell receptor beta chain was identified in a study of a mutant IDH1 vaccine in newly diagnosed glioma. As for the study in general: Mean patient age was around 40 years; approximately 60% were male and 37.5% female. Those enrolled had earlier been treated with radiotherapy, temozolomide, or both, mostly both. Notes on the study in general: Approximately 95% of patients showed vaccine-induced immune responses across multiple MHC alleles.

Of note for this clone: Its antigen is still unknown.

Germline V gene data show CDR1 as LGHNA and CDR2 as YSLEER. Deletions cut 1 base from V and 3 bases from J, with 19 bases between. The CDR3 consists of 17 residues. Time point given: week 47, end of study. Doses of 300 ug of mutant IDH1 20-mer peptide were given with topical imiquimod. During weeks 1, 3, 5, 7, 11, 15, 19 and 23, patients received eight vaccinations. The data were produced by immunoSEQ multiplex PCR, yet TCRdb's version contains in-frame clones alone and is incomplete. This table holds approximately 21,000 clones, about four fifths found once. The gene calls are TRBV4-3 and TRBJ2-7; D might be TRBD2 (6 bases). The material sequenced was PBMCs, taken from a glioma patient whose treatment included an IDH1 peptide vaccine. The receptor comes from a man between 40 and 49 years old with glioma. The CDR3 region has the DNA TGCGCCAGCAGCCAAGCCCGTAGCGGCCTCATAAACTACGAGCAGTACTTC. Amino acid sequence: CASSQARSGLINYEQYF.